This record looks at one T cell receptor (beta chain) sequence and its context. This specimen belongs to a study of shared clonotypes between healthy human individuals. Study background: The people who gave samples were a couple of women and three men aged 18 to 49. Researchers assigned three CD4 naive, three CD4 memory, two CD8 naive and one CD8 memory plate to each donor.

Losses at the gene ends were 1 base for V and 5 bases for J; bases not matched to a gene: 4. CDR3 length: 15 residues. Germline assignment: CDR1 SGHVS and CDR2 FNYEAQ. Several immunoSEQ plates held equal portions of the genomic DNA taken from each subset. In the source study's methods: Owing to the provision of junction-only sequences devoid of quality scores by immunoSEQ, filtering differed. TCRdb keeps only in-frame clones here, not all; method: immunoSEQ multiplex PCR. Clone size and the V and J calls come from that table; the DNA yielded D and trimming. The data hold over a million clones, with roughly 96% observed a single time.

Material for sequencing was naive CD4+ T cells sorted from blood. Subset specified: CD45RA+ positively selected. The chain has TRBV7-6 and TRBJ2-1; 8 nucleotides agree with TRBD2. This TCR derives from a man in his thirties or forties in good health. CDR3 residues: CASSLEAGAHNEQFF. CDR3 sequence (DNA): TGTGCCAGCAGCTTAGAAGCGGGAGCCCACAATGAGCAGTTCTTC.